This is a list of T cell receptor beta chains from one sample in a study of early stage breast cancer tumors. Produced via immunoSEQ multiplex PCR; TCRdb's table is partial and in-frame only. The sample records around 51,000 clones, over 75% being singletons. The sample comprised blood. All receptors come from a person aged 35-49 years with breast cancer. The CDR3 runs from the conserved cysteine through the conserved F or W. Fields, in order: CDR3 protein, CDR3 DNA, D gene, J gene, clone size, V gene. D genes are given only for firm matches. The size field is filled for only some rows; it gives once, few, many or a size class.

CDR3: CASSLAPETQYF
DNA: TGTGCCAGCTCACTTGCCCCAGAGACCCAGTACTTC
D: .
J: TRBJ2-5
size: .
V: TRBV18

CDR3: CASSLNPGTDTQYF
DNA: TGTGCCAGCAGCTTGAATCCTGGCACAGATACGCAGTATTTT
D: .
J: TRBJ2-3
size: .
V: TRBV5-4

CDR3: CASSPGLARTGEQYF
DNA: TGTGCCAGCAGCCCGGGACTAGCGCGGACCGGAGAGCAGTACTTC
D: TRBD2
J: TRBJ2-7
size: .
V: TRBV7-2

CDR3: CASSVSTGYGYTF
DNA: TGTGCCAGCAGCGTATCGACAGGGTATGGCTACACCTTC
D: TRBD1
J: TRBJ1-2
size: once
V: TRBV9

CDR3: CASSSGQGRSGANVLTF
DNA: TGTGCCAGCTCATCCGGACAGGGTCGCTCTGGGGCCAACGTCCTGACTTTC
D: TRBD1
J: TRBJ2-6
size: .
V: TRBV18

CDR3: CSVAPGTNTEAFF
DNA: TGCAGCGTGGCCCCAGGGACAAACACTGAAGCTTTCTTT
D: .
J: TRBJ1-1
size: .
V: TRBV29-1

CDR3: CASSFGTGEQPQHF
DNA: TGTGCCAGCAGTTTTGGGACAGGGGAACAGCCCCAGCATTTT
D: TRBD1
J: TRBJ1-5
size: .
V: TRBV27

CDR3: CASSELMTGAGYTF
DNA: TGCGCCAGCAGTGAACTTATGACAGGGGCGGGCTACACCTTC
D: TRBD1
J: TRBJ1-2
size: .
V: TRBV10-2

CDR3: CASRAGGTDTQYF
DNA: TGTGCCAGCAGAGCGGGGGGCACAGATACGCAGTATTTT
D: TRBD2
J: TRBJ2-3
size: .
V: TRBV6-1

CDR3: CASSLRVQVPNKRRENTIYF
DNA: TGTGCCAGCAGTTTAAGGGTGCAGGTCCCCAACAAAAGGAGGGAAAACACCATATATTTT
D: .
J: TRBJ1-3
size: .
V: TRBV27

CDR3: CASRRDRGRETQYF
DNA: TGCGCCAGCCGCCGGGACAGGGGGCGGGAGACCCAGTACTTC
D: TRBD1
J: TRBJ2-5
size: .
V: TRBV5-1

CDR3: CASSAAGGAAEAFF
DNA: TGTGCCAGTTCCGCTGCAGGGGGCGCCGCTGAAGCTTTCTTT
D: TRBD1
J: TRBJ1-1
size: .
V: TRBV6-1

CDR3: CASSSYQDQETQYF
DNA: TGTGCCAGCAGCTCGTATCAGGATCAAGAGACCCAATACTTC
D: .
J: TRBJ2-5
size: .
V: TRBV7-9

CDR3: CASSIGVGTEAFF
DNA: TGTGCCAGTAGTATCGGGGTCGGCACTGAAGCTTTCTTT
D: .
J: TRBJ1-1
size: few
V: TRBV19

CDR3: CASSADRSGEKLFF
DNA: TGTGCCAGCAGCGCCGACAGGTCGGGGGAAAAACTGTTTTTT
D: .
J: TRBJ1-4
size: few
V: TRBV7-9

CDR3: CASSGQGGGYTF
DNA: TGCGCCAGCAGCGGACAGGGAGGCGGCTACACCTTC
D: TRBD1
J: TRBJ1-2
size: .
V: TRBV5-1

CDR3: CATSPDRRQYSNQPQHF
DNA: TGTGCCACCAGCCCAGATCGGAGACAGTATAGCAATCAGCCCCAGCATTTT
D: .
J: TRBJ1-5
size: .
V: TRBV15

CDR3: CASTTTNDGIQQETQYF
DNA: TGTGCCAGTACTACGACCAATGACGGGATCCAACAAGAGACCCAGTACTTC
D: .
J: TRBJ2-5
size: .
V: TRBV19

CDR3: CASGEEVYNEQFF
DNA: TGTGCCAGCGGGGAAGAGGTCTACAATGAGCAGTTCTTC
D: .
J: TRBJ2-1
size: .
V: TRBV11-2

CDR3: CASSPIGGQPQHF
DNA: TGTGCCAGCAGTCCGATCGGGGGCCAGCCCCAGCATTTT
D: .
J: TRBJ1-5
size: .
V: TRBV6-6

CDR3: CASSKGLAGADTQYF
DNA: TGTGCCAGCAGTAAAGGACTAGCGGGAGCGGATACGCAGTATTTT
D: TRBD2
J: TRBJ2-3
size: .
V: TRBV6-1